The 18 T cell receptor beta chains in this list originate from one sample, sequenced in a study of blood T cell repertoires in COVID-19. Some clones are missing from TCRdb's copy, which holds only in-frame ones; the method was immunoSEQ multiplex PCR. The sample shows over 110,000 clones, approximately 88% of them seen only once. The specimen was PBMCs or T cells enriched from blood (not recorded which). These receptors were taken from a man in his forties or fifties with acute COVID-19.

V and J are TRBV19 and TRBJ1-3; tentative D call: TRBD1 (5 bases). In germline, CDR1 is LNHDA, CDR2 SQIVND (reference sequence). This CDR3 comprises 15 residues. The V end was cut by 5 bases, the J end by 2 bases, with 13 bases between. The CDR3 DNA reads TGTGCCAGTAGTGCTCAGGGCCCCGCTGGAAACACCATATATTTT. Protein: CASSAQGPAGNTIYF.

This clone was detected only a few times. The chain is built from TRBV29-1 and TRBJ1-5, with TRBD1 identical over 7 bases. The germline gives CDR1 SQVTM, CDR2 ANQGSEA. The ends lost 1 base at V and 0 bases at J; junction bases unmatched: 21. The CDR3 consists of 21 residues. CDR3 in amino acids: CSVEVRTGDPNRTYSNQPQHF. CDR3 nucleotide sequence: TGCAGCGTTGAAGTTAGAACAGGGGACCCGAACCGAACTTATAGCAATCAGCCCCAGCATTTT.

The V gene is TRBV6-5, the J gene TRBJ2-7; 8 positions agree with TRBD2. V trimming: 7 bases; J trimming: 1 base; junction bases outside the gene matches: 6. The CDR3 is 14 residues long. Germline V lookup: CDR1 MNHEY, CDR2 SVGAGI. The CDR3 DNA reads TGTGCCAGCAAAGCGGGAGCGACATCCTACGAGCAGTACTTC. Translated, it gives CASKAGATSYEQYF.

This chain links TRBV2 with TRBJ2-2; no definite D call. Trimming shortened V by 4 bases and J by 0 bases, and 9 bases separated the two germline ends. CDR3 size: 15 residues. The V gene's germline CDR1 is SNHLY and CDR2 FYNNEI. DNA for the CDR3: TGTGCCAGCAGTGTCAACTCCGCGAACACCGGGGAGCTGTTTTTT. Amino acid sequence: CASSVNSANTGELFF.

This chain's CDR3 is CATASILGAGELFF. CDR3 sequence (DNA): TGTGCCACCGCCAGTATTCTGGGAGCCGGGGAGCTGTTTTTT. The V call is TRBV5-4, the J call TRBJ2-2; tentative D call: TRBD2 (5 bases). Germline V gives CDR1 SGHNT, CDR2 YYREEE (reference sequence). This CDR3 spans 14 amino acids. Trimming took off 9 bases at V and 6 bases at J, with 18 bases between the two ends.

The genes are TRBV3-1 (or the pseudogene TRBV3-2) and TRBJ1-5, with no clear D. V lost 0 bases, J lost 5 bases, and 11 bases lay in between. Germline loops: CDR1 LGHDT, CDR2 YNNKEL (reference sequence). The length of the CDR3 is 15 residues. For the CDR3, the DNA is TGTGCCAGCAGCCAAGATCGCAGGTGGTATCAGCCCCAGCATTTT. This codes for CASSQDRRWYQPQHF.

In DNA form, the CDR3 reads TGTGCCAGCAGTCAGCGGGGAGACAATGAGCAGTTCTTC. Protein: CASSQRGDNEQFF. This chain uses TRBV2 with TRBJ2-1, with 7 nucleotides matching TRBD2. V shed 5 bases, J shed 5 bases, and the junction held 3 bases outside the gene matches. The CDR3 runs to 13 residues. The germline V gene has CDR1 SNHLY and CDR2 FYNNEI.

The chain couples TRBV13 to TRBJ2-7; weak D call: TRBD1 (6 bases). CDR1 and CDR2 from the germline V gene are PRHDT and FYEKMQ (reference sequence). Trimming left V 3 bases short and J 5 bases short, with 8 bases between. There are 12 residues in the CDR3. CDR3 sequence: CASSFRQDEQYF. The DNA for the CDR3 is TGTGCCAGCAGCTTTCGACAGGACGAGCAGTACTTC.

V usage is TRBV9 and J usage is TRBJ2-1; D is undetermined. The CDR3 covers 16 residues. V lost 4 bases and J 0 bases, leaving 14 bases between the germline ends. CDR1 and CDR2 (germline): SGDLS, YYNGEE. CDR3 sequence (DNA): TGTGCCAGCAGCACCGCTCCGGCAGGCTCCTACAATGAGCAGTTCTTC. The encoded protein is CASSTAPAGSYNEQFF.

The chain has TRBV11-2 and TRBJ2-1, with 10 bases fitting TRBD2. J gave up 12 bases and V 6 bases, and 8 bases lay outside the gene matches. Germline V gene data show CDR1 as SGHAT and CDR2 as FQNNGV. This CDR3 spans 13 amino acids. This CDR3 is CASRPVLAGAQFF. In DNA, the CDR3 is TGTGCCAGCAGGCCGGTCCTAGCGGGAGCGCAGTTCTTC.

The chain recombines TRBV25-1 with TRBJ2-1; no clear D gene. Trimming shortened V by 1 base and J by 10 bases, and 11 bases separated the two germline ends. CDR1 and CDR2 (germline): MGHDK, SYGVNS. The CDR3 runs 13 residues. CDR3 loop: CASSEFGPREQFF. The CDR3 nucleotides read TGTGCCAGCAGTGAATTTGGTCCCAGAGAGCAGTTCTTC.

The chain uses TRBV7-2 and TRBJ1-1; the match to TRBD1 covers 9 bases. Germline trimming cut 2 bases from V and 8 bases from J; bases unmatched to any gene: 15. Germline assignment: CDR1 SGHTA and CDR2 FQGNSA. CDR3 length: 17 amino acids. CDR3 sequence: CASSLSVRRTGALEAFF. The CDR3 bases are TGTGCCAGCAGCTTATCGGTTCGTCGGACAGGGGCTTTGGAAGCTTTCTTT.

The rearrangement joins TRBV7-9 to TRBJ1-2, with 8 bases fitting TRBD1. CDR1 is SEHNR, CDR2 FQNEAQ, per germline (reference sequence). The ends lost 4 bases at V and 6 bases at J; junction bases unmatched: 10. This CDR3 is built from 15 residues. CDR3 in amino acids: CASSSSWTGSHGYTF. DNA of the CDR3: TGTGCCAGCAGCTCGAGCTGGACAGGGTCGCATGGCTACACCTTC.

In DNA, the CDR3 is TGTGCCAGCTCACCATTTTCCGGGACAGGGGGCAAAAACATTCAGTACTTC. Protein product: CASSPFSGTGGKNIQYF. The rearrangement joins TRBV18 to TRBJ2-4, with TRBD1 matching over 11 bases. With V trimmed by 2 bases and J by 3 bases, 6 bases remained unmatched. The CDR3 runs 17 residues. Germline values: CDR1 KGHSH, CDR2 LQKENI.

CDR3 in amino acids: CASSVVRGGSEAFF. CDR3 bases: TGTGCCAGCAGCGTAGTAAGGGGAGGGAGTGAAGCTTTCTTT. The chain is built from TRBV9 and TRBJ1-1, with a weak D call TRBD1 (5 bases). The V end lost 0 bases, the J end lost 7 bases, and 13 bases lay between the germline ends. This CDR3 is built from 14 residues. Germline CDR1 is SGDLS and CDR2 is YYNGEE. Drawing the rest from reference TRBV9 and TRBJ1-1, the complete variable domain is DSGVTQTPKHLITATGQRVTLRCSPRSGDLSVYWYQQSLDQGLQFLIQYYNGEERAKGNILERFSAQQFPDLHSELNLSSLELGDSALYFCASSVVRGGSEAFFGQGTRLTVV.

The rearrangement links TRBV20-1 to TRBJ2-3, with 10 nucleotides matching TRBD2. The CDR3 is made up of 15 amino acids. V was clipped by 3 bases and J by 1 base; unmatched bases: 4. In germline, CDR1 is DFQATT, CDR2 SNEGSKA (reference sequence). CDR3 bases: TGCAGTGCTAGTCGGGGGACTAGCGGCACAGATACGCAGTATTTT. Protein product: CSASRGTSGTDTQYF.

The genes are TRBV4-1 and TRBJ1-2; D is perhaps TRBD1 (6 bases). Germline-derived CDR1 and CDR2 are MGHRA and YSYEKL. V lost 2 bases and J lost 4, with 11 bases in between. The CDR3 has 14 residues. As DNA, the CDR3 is TGCGCCAGCAGCCAATACGACAGGACCTATGGCTACACCTTC. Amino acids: CASSQYDRTYGYTF.

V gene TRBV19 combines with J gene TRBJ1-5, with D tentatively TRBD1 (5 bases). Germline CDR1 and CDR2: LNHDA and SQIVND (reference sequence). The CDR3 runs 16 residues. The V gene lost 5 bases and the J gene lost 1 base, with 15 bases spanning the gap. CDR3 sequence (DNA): TGTGCCAGTAGTCCCGCCCCAGGGCTCAGCAATCAGCCCCAGCATTTT. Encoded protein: CASSPAPGLSNQPQHF.